This T cell receptor beta chain was captured by sequencing in a study of T cells after posttransplantation cyclophosphamide. On the day of bone marrow donation, the related graft donor provided peripheral blood. Trimming shortened V by 6 bases and J by 1 base, and 13 bases separated the two germline ends. Germline assignment: CDR1 MDHEN and CDR2 SYDVKM. This CDR3 has 15 amino acids. This clone was seen many times. Its antigen is unidentified. Findings of the study overall: Donor-recipient repertoire similarity was low at 1-2 months, rising over year one. TRB overlap between skin or GI tissue T cells and blood was limited. After PTCy, TRB diversity resembled that of CNI/methotrexate controls.

TCRdb's copy holds only in-frame clones and misses some; the assay was immunoSEQ multiplex PCR. The sample presents about 33,000 clones, none singletons. The sequence derives from a woman in her thirties in good health and a related stem cell transplant donor. The chain has TRBV28 and TRBJ1-3; the D gene is possibly TRBD1 (6 bases). The material sequenced was PBMCs. In nucleotides, the CDR3 is TGTGCCAGCAGCTGGGGAGGGGGTTCTGGAAACACCATATATTTT. Translated: CASSWGGGSGNTIYF. Full variable domain (missing parts from reference TRBV28 and TRBJ1-3): DVKVTQSSRYLVKRTGEKVFLECVQDMDHENMFWYRQDPGLGLRLIYFSYDVKMKEKGDIPEGYSVSREKKERFSLILESASTNQTSMYLCASSWGGGSGNTIYFGEGSWLTVV.